One sample yielded the 18 T cell receptor beta chains listed below, sequenced in a study of siplizumab effects on memory and regulatory T cells. The repertoire was sequenced with immunoSEQ multiplex PCR; TCRdb's copy has only in-frame clones and lacks some. Of some 97,000 clones in the sample, around 93% were seen once. Sequences were obtained from non-Treg CD4+ T cells sorted from blood. These TCRs come from a human donor in good health.

V usage is TRBV9 and J usage is TRBJ1-1; D gene unclear. Trimming took 4 bases from V and 6 from J, leaving 7 bases between them. Germline lookup yields CDR1 SGDLS and CDR2 YYNGEE. The CDR3 runs 11 residues. The CDR3 sequence is CASSPQAEAFF. In DNA form, the CDR3 reads TGTGCCAGCAGCCCTCAAGCTGAAGCTTTCTTT.

The rearrangement joins TRBV7-6 to TRBJ1-5; 7 nucleotides line up with TRBD1. This CDR3 region has 15 residues. Germline CDR1 is SGHVS and CDR2 is FNYEAQ. The junction had 5 bases not matched to a gene; V was cut back by 2 bases and J by 4 bases. The CDR3 nucleotides read TGTGCCAGCAGCTTAACGGGACAGAAAAATCAGCCCCAGCATTTT. Its protein product is CASSLTGQKNQPQHF.

This chain connects TRBV2 to TRBJ1-1; 7 bases are a match to TRBD1. V shed 7 bases, J shed 3 bases, and the junction held 8 bases outside the gene matches. Germline CDR1 is SNHLY and CDR2 is FYNNEI. This CDR3 region has 14 residues. CDR3 bases: TGTGCCAGCATCCTGACAGGGACGCACACTGAAGCTTTCTTT. It encodes CASILTGTHTEAFF.

This sequence joins TRBV2 and TRBJ1-4, with D perhaps TRBD1 (5 bases). Germline V gene data show CDR1 as SNHLY and CDR2 as FYNNEI. V was trimmed by 5 bases and J by 3 bases, leaving 10 bases between them. This CDR3 spans 14 amino acids. The DNA of the CDR3 is TGTGCCAGCAGTAGCAGGGCAGCTAATGAAAAACTGTTTTTT. It is translated as CASSSRAANEKLFF.

This chain joins TRBV10-2 and TRBJ1-2; D is ambiguous. The CDR3 is 13 amino acids. V was shortened by 0 bases and J by 4 bases, with 6 bases between the two germline ends. CDR1 WSHSY and CDR2 SAAADI come from the germline V gene. CDR3 region: CASSESRGYGYTF. In DNA, the CDR3 is TGCGCCAGCAGTGAGTCGCGGGGCTATGGCTACACCTTC.

V and J are TRBV9 and TRBJ1-4; 7 bases are a match to TRBD1. Germline trimming cut 3 bases from V and 4 bases from J; bases unmatched to any gene: 12. This CDR3 has 17 amino acids. Germline assignment: CDR1 SGDLS and CDR2 YYNGEE. The CDR3: CASSERGQDRINEKLFF. For the CDR3, the DNA is TGTGCCAGCAGCGAGAGAGGTCAGGACAGGATTAATGAAAAACTGTTTTTT.

The J gene is TRBJ2-2, the V gene TRBV5-1; D is ambiguous. In germline, CDR1 is SGHRS, CDR2 YFSETQ. The CDR3 is 13 residues long. V was clipped by 4 bases and J by 6 bases, with 10 bases between them. Here the CDR3 DNA reads TGCGCCAGCAGCGGAACAGTATCCGGGGAGCTGTTTTTT. It specifies CASSGTVSGELFF.

The genes are TRBV10-1 and TRBJ2-1; no clear D gene. V was pared by 3 bases and J by 4 bases, with 7 bases between. The CDR3 loop spans 13 amino acids. Germline CDR1 reads WNHNN; CDR2 reads SYGVQD (reference sequence). CDR3 region: CASSDSVYNEQFF. CDR3 nucleotides: TGCGCCAGCAGTGACAGCGTTTACAATGAGCAGTTCTTC.

The chain links TRBV7-9 to TRBJ1-1, with D maybe TRBD1 (5 bases). The germline V and J ends were trimmed by 1 base and 6 bases, with 15 bases remaining between them. Germline assignment: CDR1 SEHNR and CDR2 FQNEAQ (reference sequence). The CDR3 length is 15 residues. The CDR3 DNA sequence: TGTGCCAGCAGCTTAGGAGGCAGGGATTACCCTGAAGCTTTCTTT. Amino acid sequence: CASSLGGRDYPEAFF. The full variable domain, in which reference TRBV7-9 and TRBJ1-1 provide the parts outside the CDR3, is DTGVSQNPRHKITKRGQNVTFRCDPISEHNRLYWYRQTLGQGPEFLTYFQNEAQLEKSRLLSDRFSAERPKGSFSTLEIQRTEQGDSAMYLCASSLGGRDYPEAFFGQGTRLTVV.

This chain connects TRBV28 to TRBJ2-7; 7 bases match TRBD2. The junction had 6 bases not matched to a gene; V was cut back by 7 bases and J by 0 bases. The germline V gene encodes CDR1 MDHEN and CDR2 SYDVKM. The CDR3 loop spans 14 amino acids. CDR3 sequence (DNA): TGTGCCAGCACCGAGGGAGGGAGCTCCTACGAGCAGTACTTC. Translation: CASTEGGSSYEQYF.

This chain links TRBV19 with TRBJ2-1, with 8 bases matching TRBD2. Trimming cost V 1 base and J 1 base; bases outside gene matches: 6. Germline CDR1 is LNHDA and CDR2 is SQIVND (reference sequence). This CDR3 spans 17 amino acids. The CDR3 reads CASSIAAAGESYNEQFF. The CDR3 nucleotides read TGTGCCAGTAGTATAGCCGCAGCGGGAGAATCCTACAATGAGCAGTTCTTC.

V gene TRBV16 combines with J gene TRBJ1-2, with D maybe TRBD1 (5 bases). Trimming took 1 base from V and 1 from J, leaving 10 bases between them. The length of the CDR3 is 15 residues. Germline V gene lookup returns CDR1 KGHSY and CDR2 FQNENV. The CDR3 reads CASSQWQGLNYGYTF. The CDR3 region has the DNA TGTGCCAGCAGCCAATGGCAGGGTCTTAACTATGGCTACACCTTC.

The chain links TRBV10-2 to TRBJ1-1; no clear D. Germline CDR1 and CDR2: WSHSY and SAAADI. Trimming cost V 4 bases and J 2 bases, with 5 bases left between them. The CDR3 has 12 residues. Here the CDR3 reads CASSVANTEAFF. CDR3 coding DNA: TGCGCCAGCAGTGTAGCAAACACTGAAGCTTTCTTT.

The gene calls are TRBV7-2 and TRBJ2-7; D uncertain. The CDR3 is 11 amino acids. Germline CDR1 and CDR2: SGHTA and FQGNSA. V was cut by 4 bases and J by 8 bases, with 9 bases left in between. The CDR3 loop is CASSSRAKQYF. The CDR3 DNA reads TGTGCCAGCAGCTCCCGGGCGAAGCAGTACTTC. The full variable domain, in which reference TRBV7-2 and TRBJ2-7 provide the parts outside the CDR3, is GAGVSQSPSNKVTEKGKDVELRCDPISGHTALYWYRQSLGQGLEFLIYFQGNSAPDKSGLPSDRFSAERTGGSVSTLTIQRTQQEDSAVYLCASSSRAKQYFGPGTRLTVT.

The chain joins TRBV9 to TRBJ1-3; D remains unclear. The V gene's germline CDR1 is SGDLS and CDR2 YYNGEE. The CDR3 consists of 14 residues. The V gene lost 0 bases and the J gene lost 0 bases, with 4 bases spanning the gap. The CDR3 is CASSVEASGNTIYF. The CDR3 nucleotides read TGTGCCAGCAGCGTAGAAGCCTCTGGAAACACCATATATTTT.

The gene calls are TRBV10-2 and TRBJ2-5; 10 bases match TRBD1. CDR1 is WSHSY, CDR2 SAAADI, per germline. This CDR3 is built from 14 residues. V was pared by 4 bases and J by 2 bases, with 1 base of the junction left unmatched. The CDR3 is CASSGTGGQETQYF. CDR3 DNA sequence: TGCGCCAGCAGTGGGACAGGGGGGCAAGAGACCCAGTACTTC.

The chain is built from TRBV10-3 and TRBJ1-5; possibly TRBD1 for D (6 bases). The germline gives CDR1 ENHRY, CDR2 SYGVKD. V was shortened by 2 bases and J by 0 bases, with 11 bases between the two germline ends. The CDR3 totals 16 residues. For the CDR3, the DNA is TGTGCCATCAGTGAGGGGGGCCCCTATAGCAATCAGCCCCAGCATTTT. The encoded protein is CAISEGGPYSNQPQHF.

The rearrangement joins TRBV27 to TRBJ1-5; D is uncertain. There are 16 residues in the CDR3. Germline V gene lookup returns CDR1 MNHEY and CDR2 SMNVEV (reference sequence). V lost 6 bases to trimming and J lost 2 bases, with 17 bases between them. For the CDR3, the DNA is TGTGCCAGCAGCCCTGTTCAGGATTATGGCAATCAGCCCCAGCATTTT. Amino acids: CASSPVQDYGNQPQHF.